The entry below describes one T cell receptor (beta chain). TCRdb's table, derived via immunoSEQ multiplex PCR, lists solely in-frame clones and lacks some. The sample carries about 72,000 clones, 95% to 96% recorded once. These data originate in a study of technical replicates of blood from a few donors. The CDR3 spans 18 residues. The source material was T cells isolated from PBMCs. The chain joins TRBV21-1 to TRBJ2-5; the table's D gene call, TRBD2, was not cross checked with the DNA. TRBV21-1 is flagged as a pseudogene. The TCR comes from a human donor in good health. CDR3 in amino acids: CASSKGNRDYPSRETQYF. The CDR3, as DNA: TGTGCCAGCAGCAAAGGTAATAGGGACTACCCTTCGAGAGAGACCCAGTACTTC.